Given below is one T cell receptor (beta chain) in context. Antigen: not known. The source of the sample is a study of shared clonotypes between healthy human individuals. Study overall: Per-donor plates numbered three CD4 naive, three CD4 memory, two CD8 naive and one CD8 memory. The study, taken as a whole, reports: Clonotypes not shared had lower generation probabilities than those common to all four donors.

Original processing methods: Junction-only immunoSEQ data arrived without quality scores, meaning filtering differed. Assay used: immunoSEQ multiplex PCR; TCRdb lists only in-frame clones, some missing. The V and J calls and clone size are taken from that table; D and trimming were inferred from the DNA. Of some 2,500,000 clones detected, around 92% appear once; the ten largest clones hold approximately 0.4%. With 3 bases clipped from V and 5 bases from J, the junction kept 9 bases outside the gene matches. The CDR3 has 16 residues. Germline lookup yields CDR1 KGHSH and CDR2 LQKENI. Input material: naive CD4+ T cells from PBMCs. As to subset: CD45RA+ positively selected. This chain joins TRBV18 and TRBJ1-4; 7 positions match TRBD1. The receptor was isolated from a man between 18 and 29 years old in good health. Some clones in this sample may be carry-over from other donors' samples. This chain's CDR3 is CASSPGLDRPNEKLFF. CDR3 coding DNA: TGTGCCAGCTCACCGGGATTGGACAGGCCGAATGAAAAACTGTTTTTT.